Following are 30 T cell receptor beta chains from one sample sequenced in a study of T cells in Graves' hyperthyroidism and ophthalmopathy. RNA transcripts provided the source from which TCR beta CDR3 regions were amplified. The HTBI primer set served for first-round RT-PCR of the TCR CDR3. TCRdb independently ran MiXCR on the multiplex PCR reads; one entry per CDR3 protein. The sample holds roughly 170,000 distinct CDR3 sequences; approximately 17% are singletons and the top ten take roughly 28%. The sample consisted of blood. The receptor source for this set is a woman between 45 and 60 years old with Graves' hyperthyroidism.

CDR3 sequence reads: CASSQGSRGGGEQFF. The CDR3 DNA follows: TGTGCCAGCAGCCAAGGAAGCCGGGGGGGCGGTGAGCAGTTCTTC. This chain connects TRBV4-2 to TRBJ2-1; 8 bases align to TRBD2. The CDR3 is 15 residues long. Germline loops: CDR1 LGHNA, CDR2 YNFKEQ. V shed 1 base and J 9 bases; nucleotides not matched to a gene: 8.

J is TRBJ2-1 and V is TRBV7-9; 8 bases map to TRBD2. The ends lost 4 bases at V and 5 bases at J; junction bases unmatched: 10. Germline V gene sequence: CDR1 SEHNR, CDR2 FQNEAQ (reference sequence). The CDR3 consists of 16 residues. The CDR3: CASSYARTSNHNEQFF. The DNA of the CDR3 is TGTGCCAGCAGCTACGCTCGGACTAGCAACCACAATGAGCAGTTCTTC.

This clonotype was counted many times. V gene TRBV7-9 combines with J gene TRBJ2-5; weak D call: TRBD2 (5 bases). CDR3 size: 13 residues. V lost 2 bases to trimming and J lost 4 bases, with 8 bases between them. Germline V gene sequence: CDR1 SEHNR, CDR2 FQNEAQ (reference sequence). CDR3 bases: TGTGCCAGCAGCTTATTGGAGGTAGAGACCCAGTACTTC. Its translation is CASSLLEVETQYF.

At least ten counts were recorded for this clonotype. The rearrangement uses TRBV20-1 and TRBJ2-2, with 12 bases that match TRBD2. This CDR3 contains 14 residues. Germline lookup yields CDR1 DFQATT and CDR2 SNEGSKA (reference sequence). Trimming took 6 bases from V and 7 from J; bases not matched to a gene: 6. In DNA form, the CDR3 reads TGCAGTGCCAGGACTAGCGGGGAAATCGGGGAGCTGTTTTTT. Its protein is CSARTSGEIGELFF.

This clonotype was seen repeatedly, ten times or more. The chain is built from TRBV19 and TRBJ2-7; D is unresolved. In germline, CDR1 is LNHDA, CDR2 SQIVND (reference sequence). V lost 3 bases, J lost 2 bases, and 14 bases lay in between. The CDR3 is made up of 15 amino acids. The CDR3 nucleotides are TGTGCCAGTAGTATTTCCGTCGGGTCCGCCTACGAGCAGTACTTC. Residues: CASSISVGSAYEQYF.

This clonotype has at least ten counts. The V and J genes are TRBV7-9 and TRBJ2-7; D may match TRBD1 or TRBD2 (5 bases each). V was cut by 3 bases and J by 2 bases, with 8 bases left in between. The germline V gene has CDR1 SEHNR and CDR2 FQNEAQ (reference sequence). CDR3 size: 13 residues. The CDR3 loop is CASSFQGPYEQYF. The CDR3 DNA sequence: TGTGCCAGCAGCTTCCAGGGACCCTACGAGCAGTACTTC.

This clonotype was found many times. The chain has TRBV2 and TRBJ2-5; 13 nucleotides agree with TRBD2. Germline-derived CDR1 and CDR2 are SNHLY and FYNNEI. The CDR3 runs 15 residues. Trimming cost V 7 bases and J 4 bases; bases outside gene matches: 6. CDR3 in DNA: TGTGCCAGCAAGGAGACTAGCGGGGGGTCAGAGACCCAGTACTTC. Protein: CASKETSGGSETQYF.

The V gene is TRBV19, the J gene TRBJ2-3; 10 bases match TRBD2. CDR1 and CDR2 from the germline V gene are LNHDA and SQIVND (reference sequence). The CDR3 consists of 17 residues. V shed 4 bases, J shed 3 bases, and the junction held 10 bases outside the gene matches. In DNA, the CDR3 is TGTGCCAGTAGTAGAACAATACTAGCGGGGTTGACAGATACGCAGTATTTT. It codes for CASSRTILAGLTDTQYF.

Concerning this clonotype: This may stem from a read error, because a much larger clone lies one nucleotide away. The chain is built from TRBV20-1 and TRBJ1-2; 8 bases are shared with TRBD1. Germline CDR1 reads DFQATT; CDR2 reads SNEGSKA (reference sequence). This CDR3 is 15 amino acids long. V shed 5 bases and J 9 bases; nucleotides not matched to a gene: 17. The CDR3 loop reads CSAPRLIGTGDSYTF. The DNA of the CDR3 is TGCAGTGCTCCTCGACTTATAGGGACAGGTGATAGCTACACCTTC.

The chain combines TRBV11-2 with TRBJ2-5, with no clear D. V dropped 7 bases and J dropped 5 bases, with 14 bases sitting between them. The germline V gene has CDR1 SGHAT and CDR2 FQNNGV. The CDR3 is made up of 13 amino acids. CDR3 coding DNA: TGTGCCAGCACCCTAAGTACTGGGGAGACCCAGTACTTC. It codes for CASTLSTGETQYF.

CDR3 in DNA: TGTGCCAGCAGACTACAGGGGGCCAGTCGCACAGATACGCAGTATTTT. This encodes CASRLQGASRTDTQYF. The chain carries TRBV12-3 or TRBV12-4 and TRBJ2-3; 9 nucleotides agree with TRBD1. This CDR3 is built from 16 residues. The J segment lost 1 base and the V segment lost 6 bases, leaving 8 bases of the junction unmatched.

This clonotype has a handful of counts. The chain uses TRBV6-8 and TRBJ2-1; unclear D gene. The germline V and J ends were trimmed by 2 bases and 12 bases, with 5 bases remaining between them. The germline CDR1 and CDR2 sequences are MNHGY and SAAAGT. The CDR3 covers 10 residues. The DNA for the CDR3 is TGTGCCAGCAGTTACGCCGCGCAGTTCTTC. Amino acid sequence: CASSYAAQFF.

V gene TRBV20-1 combines with J gene TRBJ2-7; no firm D call. The CDR3 consists of 12 residues. The ends were cut back, 6 bases at V and 5 bases at J, with 14 bases in the middle. Germline V CDR1 and CDR2: DFQATT, SNEGSKA (reference sequence). CDR3 region: CSAERQADEQYF. CDR3 sequence (DNA): TGCAGTGCCGAGAGGCAGGCAGACGAGCAGTACTTC.

The table lists this clonotype with many counts. V is TRBV27 and J is TRBJ2-7, with 9 positions matching TRBD2. CDR3 size: 13 residues. Germline assignment: CDR1 MNHEY and CDR2 SMNVEV (reference sequence). Trimming took 3 bases from V and 6 from J; bases not matched to a gene: 3. For the CDR3, the DNA is TGTGCCAGCAGTTTTGCGACTAGCGGCGAGCAGTACTTC. Residues: CASSFATSGEQYF.

This clonotype was seen at least ten times. V gene TRBV7-2 combines with J gene TRBJ1-1; possibly TRBD1 for D (6 bases). Germline CDR1 is SGHTA and CDR2 is FQGNSA. V lost 5 bases to trimming and J lost 5 bases, with 12 bases between them. This CDR3 is built from 13 residues. The DNA for the CDR3 is TGTGCCAGCAGCCCCCAGGGGTATACTGAAGCTTTCTTT. The encoded protein is CASSPQGYTEAFF.

Worth noting for this clonotype: The junction shows a germline mismatch at one end, possibly a read error. The chain carries TRBV12-3 or TRBV12-4 and TRBJ1-3; D is ambiguous. This CDR3 region has 12 residues. The CDR3 loop is CTSSPPGNTMYF. Here the CDR3 DNA reads TGTACCAGCAGCCCGCCGGGAAACACCATGTATTTT.

This clonotype was observed at least ten times. The chain uses TRBV12-3 or TRBV12-4 and TRBJ1-3; D is perhaps TRBD1 (6 bases). The length of the CDR3 is 15 residues. Trimming stripped 6 bases from V and 0 bases from J, with 12 bases between. CDR3 in amino acids: CASRTTGSSGNTIYF. CDR3 sequence (DNA): TGTGCCAGCAGAACTACAGGGAGCTCTGGAAACACCATATATTTT.

The chain recombines TRBV7-8 with TRBJ2-3, with D possibly TRBD2 on 5 matching bases. The CDR3 sequence is 15 residues long. Germline V CDR1 and CDR2: SGHVS, FQNEAQ. The ends were cut back, 5 bases at V and 3 bases at J, with 15 bases in the middle. The CDR3 DNA is TGTGCCAGCAGCCCTTTCGTGGGAGAGACAGATACGCAGTATTTT. Protein product: CASSPFVGETDTQYF.

This clonotype was seen repeatedly, ten times or more. The chain carries TRBV15 and TRBJ1-2, with a possible D match to TRBD1 (5 bases). From germline, CDR1 is LNHNV and CDR2 YYDKDF (reference sequence). V was cut by 1 base and J by 7 bases, with 10 bases left in between. The CDR3 contains 13 residues. The CDR3 loop reads CATSRGDGPGYTF. CDR3 nucleotides: TGTGCCACCAGCAGAGGGGACGGGCCTGGCTACACCTTC.

This clonotype was recorded many times. V is TRBV6-1 and J is TRBJ1-3, with TRBD1 identical over 7 bases. Germline assignment: CDR1 MNHNS and CDR2 SASEGT. Trimming cost V 6 bases and J 2 bases; bases outside gene matches: 7. This CDR3 is built from 15 residues. CDR3 amino acids: CASSKPGTAGNTIYF. As DNA, the CDR3 is TGTGCCAGCAGCAAACCCGGGACAGCTGGAAACACCATATATTTT.

The rearrangement joins TRBV12-3 or TRBV12-4 to TRBJ1-2, with D tentatively TRBD1 (6 bases). CDR3 length: 14 amino acids. The V end lost 3 bases, the J end lost 7 bases, and 15 bases lay between the germline ends. The CDR3 DNA follows: TGTGCCAGCAGTTTTCCGGGGGCCAAGGGTGGCTACACCTTC. Protein sequence: CASSFPGAKGGYTF.

This clonotype occurred many times. V usage is TRBV10-3 and J usage is TRBJ1-1; 8 nucleotides match TRBD1. CDR3 length: 17 residues. V lost 6 bases, J lost 3 bases, and 15 bases stayed unmatched. Germline loops: CDR1 ENHRY, CDR2 SYGVKD. CDR3 sequence reads: CAIRPLTGGPSDTEAFF. In DNA form, the CDR3 reads TGTGCCATCAGGCCTCTAACAGGGGGACCTTCCGACACTGAAGCTTTCTTT.

This clonotype was recorded at least ten times. This sequence joins TRBV2 and TRBJ2-3, with 8 bases identical to TRBD1. The CDR3 covers 14 residues. The V segment lost 8 bases and the J segment 3 bases; nucleotides outside the gene matches: 7. CDR1 SNHLY and CDR2 FYNNEI come from the germline V gene. This CDR3 reads CASARTGTTDTQYF. CDR3 DNA: TGTGCCAGCGCCCGGACAGGGACGACAGATACGCAGTATTTT.

This clonotype was counted at least ten times. The CDR3 DNA sequence: TGCAGCGTTCCGGAGACTAGACCGAAAGGGACCCAGTACTTC. It codes for CSVPETRPKGTQYF. The chain joins TRBV29-1 to TRBJ2-5, with a tentative D call TRBD2 (6 bases). The CDR3 loop spans 14 amino acids. The V end was cut by 5 bases, the J end by 7 bases, with 20 bases between. The V gene's germline CDR1 is SQVTM and CDR2 ANQGSEA. The full variable domain, with the rest looked up from reference TRBV29-1 and TRBJ2-5, is SAVISQKPSRDICQRGTSLTIQCQVDSQVTMMFWYRQQPGQSLTLIATANQGSEATYESGFVIDKFPISRPNLTFSTLTVSNMSPEDSSIYLCSVPETRPKGTQYFGPGTRLLVL.

This clonotype was picked up many times. This chain joins TRBV7-8 and TRBJ2-1; 11 bases line up with TRBD2. V lost 0 bases and J lost 7; bases outside the gene matches: 11. Germline V gene sequence: CDR1 SGHVS, CDR2 FQNEAQ. The CDR3 contains 18 residues. The chain's CDR3 is CASSLALVAGGPGNEQFF. CDR3 coding DNA: TGTGCCAGCAGCTTAGCGCTGGTAGCGGGGGGGCCGGGAAATGAGCAGTTCTTC. Full variable domain (remainder filled in from reference TRBV7-8 and TRBJ2-1): GAGVSQSPRYKVAKRGQDVALRCDPISGHVSLFWYQQALGQGPEFLTYFQNEAQLDKSGLPSDRFFAERPEGSVSTLKIQRTQQEDSAVYLCASSLALVAGGPGNEQFFGPGTRLTVL.

Many counts were recorded for this clonotype. The genes are TRBV6-1 and TRBJ1-1; the D gene is possibly TRBD1 (5 bases). Trimming took 3 bases from V and 2 from J, leaving 10 bases between them. This CDR3 region has 14 residues. CDR1 is MNHNS, CDR2 SASEGT, per germline. This chain's CDR3 is CASSERGVNTEAFF. The CDR3 nucleotides are TGTGCCAGCAGTGAGCGAGGGGTAAACACTGAAGCTTTCTTT.

A word on this clonotype: A much larger clonotype is one base distant, so this may be a read error. The V and J genes are TRBV6-2 or TRBV6-3 and TRBJ1-1; 7 nucleotides line up with TRBD1. This CDR3 has 13 amino acids. Germline CDR1 reads MNHEY; CDR2 reads SVGEGT. CDR3 DNA: TGTTCCAGCATTAATTACAGGGGTGTTGACGCTTTCTTT. This sequence encodes CSSINYRGVDAFF.

The sample holds many counts of this clonotype. The chain's CDR3 is CATSRGMNEQFF. Here the CDR3 DNA reads TGTGCCACCAGCAGAGGTATGAATGAGCAGTTCTTC. The chain has TRBV15 and TRBJ2-1; D unclear. V lost 1 base and J 7 bases, leaving 5 bases between the germline ends. The CDR3 is 12 amino acids. Germline lookup yields CDR1 LNHNV and CDR2 YYDKDF (reference sequence).

The table lists this clonotype with many counts. The CDR3 bases are TGCAGCGTTGAAGAGGGTGCTACCTACGAGCAGTACTTC. This encodes CSVEEGATYEQYF. V gene TRBV29-1 combines with J gene TRBJ2-7; D unresolved. V gave up 0 bases and J gave up 2 bases, with 8 bases separating them. This CDR3 region has 13 residues. In germline, CDR1 is SQVTM, CDR2 ANQGSEA.

Many counts were recorded for this clonotype. The chain uses TRBV6-1 and TRBJ2-3; 7 bases match TRBD1. The J segment lost 2 bases and the V segment lost 10 bases, leaving 6 bases of the junction unmatched. CDR3 length: 13 amino acids. The germline gives CDR1 MNHNS, CDR2 SASEGT. DNA for the CDR3: TGTGCCAACCGGGACAGCCTCACAGATACGCAGTATTTT. Residues: CANRDSLTDTQYF.